A single T cell receptor (beta chain) is shown here with its context. The antigen is unknown. The CDR3 has 14 residues. Trimming removed 4 bases from V and 5 bases from J; junction bases left unmatched: 4. Germline CDR1 is SGHNT and CDR2 is YYREEE (reference sequence). This sample is drawn from a study of cytomegalovirus exposure and HLA in healthy donors. Study-level information: Later, an analysis reported that the 100 to 150 validation repertoires had used the same platform as the approximately 630 first-cohort repertoires.

Study results and caveats: It was reportedly the case that the classifier diagnosed cytomegalovirus status with high specificity and sensitivity. Most TCR sequences proved rare, with some public TCRs found in many donors. There were around 160 TCR beta chains listed as cytomegalovirus-associated.

The data were produced by immunoSEQ multiplex PCR, yet TCRdb's version contains in-frame clones alone and is incomplete. The sample has roughly 170,000 clones, around 81% seen once. The sequencing input was PBMCs. The V gene is TRBV5-4, the J gene TRBJ2-3; 10 bases match TRBD2. This TCR came from a woman aged 18-29 years in good health and CMV-seropositive. The CDR3 loop reads CASSLAGVGDTQYF. The CDR3 DNA is TGTGCCAGCAGCCTAGCGGGGGTCGGAGATACGCAGTATTTT.